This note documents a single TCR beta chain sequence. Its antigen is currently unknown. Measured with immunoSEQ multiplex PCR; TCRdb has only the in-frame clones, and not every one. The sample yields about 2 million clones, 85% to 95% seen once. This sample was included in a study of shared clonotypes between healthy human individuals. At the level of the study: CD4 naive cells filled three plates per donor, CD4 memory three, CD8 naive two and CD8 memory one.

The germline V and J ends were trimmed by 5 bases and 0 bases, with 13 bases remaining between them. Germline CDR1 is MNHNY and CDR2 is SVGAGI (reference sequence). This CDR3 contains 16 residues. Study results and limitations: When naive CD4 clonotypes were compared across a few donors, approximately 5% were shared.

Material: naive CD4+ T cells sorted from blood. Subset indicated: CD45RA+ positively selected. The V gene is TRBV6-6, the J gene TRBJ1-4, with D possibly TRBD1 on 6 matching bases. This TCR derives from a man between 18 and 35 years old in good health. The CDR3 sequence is CASSRQRQATNEKLFF. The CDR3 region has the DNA TGTGCCAGCAGTCGACAACGACAGGCAACTAATGAAAAACTGTTTTTT.